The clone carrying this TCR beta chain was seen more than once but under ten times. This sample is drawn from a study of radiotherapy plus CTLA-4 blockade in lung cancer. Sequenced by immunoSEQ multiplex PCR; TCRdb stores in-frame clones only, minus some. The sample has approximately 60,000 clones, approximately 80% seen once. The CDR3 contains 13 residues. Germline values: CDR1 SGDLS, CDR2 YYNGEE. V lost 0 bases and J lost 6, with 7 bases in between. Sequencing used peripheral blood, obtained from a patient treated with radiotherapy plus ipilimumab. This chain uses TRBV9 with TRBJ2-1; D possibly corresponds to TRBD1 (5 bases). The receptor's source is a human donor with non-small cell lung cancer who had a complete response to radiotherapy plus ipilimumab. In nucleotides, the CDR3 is TGTGCCAGCAGCGTAGGACAGACCAATGAGCAGTTCTTC. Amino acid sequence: CASSVGQTNEQFF.